This T cell receptor (beta chain) was found in a study of high-grade serous ovarian cancer treatment subgroups. Overall study context: Each sample yielded on average roughly 7,500 unique TCR beta rearrangements from around 15,000 reads.

Germline V gives CDR1 LNHDA, CDR2 SQIVND (reference sequence). The CDR3 runs 16 residues. Deletions cut 1 base from V and 0 bases from J, with 12 bases between. Tumor samples were obtained before definitive surgery or chemotherapy. Sequenced by immunoSEQ multiplex PCR; TCRdb stores in-frame clones only, minus some. The sample lists around 27,000 clones; around 80% were seen once. Sequenced input: tumor tissue. This clonotype was obtained from a human donor with high-grade serous ovarian cancer. The chain recombines TRBV19 with TRBJ1-1; D not certain. The CDR3 DNA reads as TGTGCCAGTAGTATAGGGTCGTTACCGATGAACACTGAAGCTTTCTTT. Residues: CASSIGSLPMNTEAFF.